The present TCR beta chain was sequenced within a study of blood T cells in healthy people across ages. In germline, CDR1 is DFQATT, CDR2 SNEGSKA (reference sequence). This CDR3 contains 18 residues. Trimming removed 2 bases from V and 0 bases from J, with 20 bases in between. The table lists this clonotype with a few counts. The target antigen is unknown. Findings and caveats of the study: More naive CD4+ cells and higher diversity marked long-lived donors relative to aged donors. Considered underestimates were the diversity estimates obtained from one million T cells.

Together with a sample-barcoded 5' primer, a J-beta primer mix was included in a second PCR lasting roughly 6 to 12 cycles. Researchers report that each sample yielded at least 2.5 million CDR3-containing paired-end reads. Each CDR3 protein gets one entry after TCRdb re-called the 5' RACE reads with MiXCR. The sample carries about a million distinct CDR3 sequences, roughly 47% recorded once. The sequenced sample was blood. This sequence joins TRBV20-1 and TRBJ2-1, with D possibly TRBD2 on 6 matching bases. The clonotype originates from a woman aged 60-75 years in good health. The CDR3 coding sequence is TGCAGTGCTAGACTAGCGACGAGCCCCCTTAGCTCCTACAATGAGCAGTTCTTC. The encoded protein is CSARLATSPLSSYNEQFF.